This note documents a single T cell receptor (beta chain) sequence. The antigen remains undetermined. These data come from a study of CD8+CD57+ T cells in acquired aplastic anemia. Overall study: Sorting CD4+ and CD8+ cells gave DNA averaging roughly 3.5 ug. The study's findings and limits: Patients and controls had CD8+ Simpson's diversity values that were not significantly distinct.

Patients sequenced had flow cytometry evidence of CD8+CD57+ cell expansion. Patients uniformly had severe acquired aplastic anemia. All patients were therapy-naive when blood was sampled. TCR beta VDJ and CDR3 were profiled, and genomic DNA was the template. TCRdb reanalysed the reads using MiXCR and keeps one entry per CDR3 protein. The sample has approximately 250,000 distinct CDR3 sequences; around 82% are singletons. This CDR3 has 14 residues. In germline, CDR1 is SGHTA, CDR2 FQGNSA. The chain carries TRBV7-2 and TRBJ2-5; unclear D gene. The J call may be incorrect, as the DNA end agrees better with TRBJ2-7. This receptor was identified in a human donor with aplastic anemia. Sequencing used sorted CD4+, CD8+, or CD8+CD57+ T cells (not recorded which) from PBMCs. CDR3 nucleotide sequence: TGTGCCAGCAGCTTAGGCACTGGACCCTACGAGCAGTACTTC. Translating it yields CASSLGTGPYEQYF.